This paragraph reports one T cell receptor (beta chain). Antigen specificity is unknown. This sample was taken from a study of lymphopenia after photon versus proton radiotherapy. This CDR3 region has 15 residues. Trimming took off 3 bases at V and 3 bases at J, with 14 bases between the two ends. Germline-derived CDR1 and CDR2 are MNHEY and SMNVEV (reference sequence). Produced via immunoSEQ multiplex PCR; TCRdb's table is partial and in-frame only. The sample shows thousands of clones, more than 75% of them seen only once. Findings of the study overall: A bigger post-nadir fall in TCR diversity correlated inversely with survival time in deceased patients. Proton therapy kept repertoires fairly stable, unlike photons, which gained effector/memory cells.

The J gene is TRBJ1-2, the V gene TRBV27; D not resolved. This sample comprised peripheral blood, obtained from a patient treated with photon-based radiotherapy. The TCR comes from a man aged 30 to 45 with gastric cancer. DNA for the CDR3: TGTGCCAGCAGTTTTCGCGGCCTGCGAGACTATGGCTACACCTTC. It specifies CASSFRGLRDYGYTF.